This TCR beta chain was obtained from a study of blood T cell repertoires in COVID-19. Study at large: In each case, the material was cDNA or gDNA derived from T cells, B-cell-depleted T cells, or PBMCs.

Data came from immunoSEQ multiplex PCR; TCRdb stores just in-frame clones and leaves some out. The sample contains 150,000 to 200,000 clones, roughly 79% of which appear only once. J lost 5 bases, V lost 4 bases, and 5 bases had no gene match. The CDR3 covers 13 residues. Germline V CDR1 and CDR2: SGHKS, YYEKEE (reference sequence). Material: peripheral blood. V usage is TRBV5-5 and J usage is TRBJ1-2, with 7 positions matching TRBD1. The sequence derives from an elderly woman with acute or convalescent COVID-19. CDR3 sequence (DNA): TGTGCCAGCAGCCAAGGGACAGCTTATGGCTACACCTTC. This codes for CASSQGTAYGYTF.